Below, 14 T cell receptor beta chains from the same sample are listed, as sequenced in a study of blood T cell repertoires in COVID-19. Measured with immunoSEQ multiplex PCR; TCRdb has only the in-frame clones, and not every one. The profile shows around 81,000 clones, around 88% of them singletons. Material for sequencing was peripheral blood. The receptors were sampled from a woman of 80 years or more with acute or convalescent COVID-19.

The rearrangement uses TRBV9 and TRBJ1-2; no clear D. The CDR3 covers 14 residues. Trimming took off 4 bases at V and 4 bases at J, with 14 bases between the two ends. From germline, CDR1 is SGDLS and CDR2 YYNGEE. As DNA, the CDR3 is TGTGCCAGCAGCTCACAGTCAACCCCCTATGGCTACACCTTC. As protein: CASSSQSTPYGYTF. The entire variable domain, with the rest obtained from reference TRBV9 and TRBJ1-2, is as follows: DSGVTQTPKHLITATGQRVTLRCSPRSGDLSVYWYQQSLDQGLQFLIQYYNGEERAKGNILERFSAQQFPDLHSELNLSSLELGDSALYFCASSSQSTPYGYTFGSGTRLTVV.

CDR3 region: CASSLTRTGGYTF. CDR3 DNA: TGTGCCAGCAGCCTAACACGGACGGGGGGCTACACCTTC. J is TRBJ1-2 and V is TRBV6-2 or TRBV6-3; D unresolved. Germline CDR1 and CDR2: MNHEY and SVGEGT. This CDR3 has 13 amino acids. V was pared by 6 bases and J by 8 bases, with 16 bases between.

The chain has TRBV6-5 and TRBJ2-7, with 9 bases identical to TRBD1. V was clipped by 8 bases and J by 6 bases; unmatched bases: 11. This CDR3 has 14 residues. Germline loops: CDR1 MNHEY, CDR2 SVGAGI. CDR3 nucleotide sequence: TGTGCCAGCGGATCGCCGGGACAGGGAGCCGAGCAGTACTTC. Protein sequence: CASGSPGQGAEQYF.

J is TRBJ2-3 and V is TRBV6-1; 8 bases agree with TRBD2. There are 16 residues in the CDR3. The germline CDR1 and CDR2 sequences are MNHNS and SASEGT. V shed 2 bases and J 5 bases; nucleotides not matched to a gene: 9. CDR3 sequence reads: CASSESAGGRGDTQYF. The CDR3 DNA follows: TGTGCCAGCAGTGAATCTGCGGGGGGCCGGGGAGATACGCAGTATTTT.

This chain uses TRBV27 with TRBJ2-3; 9 positions match TRBD2. Germline V gene lookup returns CDR1 MNHEY and CDR2 SMNVEV (reference sequence). V shed 2 bases, J shed 4 bases, and the junction held 1 base outside the gene matches. This CDR3 comprises 14 residues. The CDR3 sequence: CASSLAGGADTQYF. In DNA, the CDR3 is TGTGCCAGCAGTTTAGCGGGGGGGGCAGATACGCAGTATTTT.

This chain connects TRBV7-8 to TRBJ2-7, with 7 bases identical to TRBD2. From germline, CDR1 is SGHVS and CDR2 FQNEAQ. The ends lost 2 bases at V and 2 bases at J; junction bases unmatched: 6. The CDR3 loop spans 15 amino acids. CDR3 protein: CASSLTGGGTYEQYF. The CDR3 DNA reads as TGTGCCAGCAGCTTAACGGGAGGAGGGACCTACGAGCAGTACTTC.

The rearrangement joins TRBV6-5 to TRBJ1-1; D unclear. Per germline, CDR1 MNHEY and CDR2 SVGAGI. This CDR3 contains 15 residues. V lost 5 bases to trimming and J lost 6 bases, with 19 bases between them. In DNA, the CDR3 is TGTGCCAGCAGTCCCAGACACCCCCCGATCTCTGAAGCTTTCTTT. Its translation is CASSPRHPPISEAFF.

The rearrangement uses TRBV10-2 and TRBJ1-5; perhaps TRBD1 as D (6 bases). From germline, CDR1 is WSHSY and CDR2 SAAADI. V lost 6 bases and J lost 1, with 13 bases in between. The CDR3 contains 15 residues. The CDR3 is CASSGDTGSNQPQHF. The CDR3 region has the DNA TGCGCCAGCAGCGGGGACACGGGGAGCAATCAGCCCCAGCATTTT.

The V and J genes are TRBV25-1 and TRBJ1-6, with TRBD1 matching over 7 bases. This CDR3 is 15 amino acids long. Germline V gene sequence: CDR1 MGHDK, CDR2 SYGVNS. V was pared by 4 bases and J by 7 bases, with 7 bases of the junction left unmatched. CDR3 DNA sequence: TGTGCCAGCAGTGGACAGGGAGGAAAAAATTCACCCCTCCACTTT. Translated: CASSGQGGKNSPLHF.

The CDR3 region is CASSAGSSYNEQFF. The CDR3 nucleotides are TGTGCCAGCAGTGCGGGAAGCTCCTACAATGAGCAGTTCTTC. The chain has TRBV28 and TRBJ2-1, with D possibly being TRBD2 (6 bases). Germline V gene sequence: CDR1 MDHEN, CDR2 SYDVKM. CDR3 length: 14 residues. V was pared by 5 bases and J by 0 bases, with 8 bases between.

V and J are TRBV2 and TRBJ1-6, with D uncertain. The CDR3 length is 13 residues. The germline CDR1 and CDR2 sequences are SNHLY and FYNNEI. V lost 8 bases to trimming and J lost 6 bases, with 11 bases between them. DNA of the CDR3: TGTGCCAGCTTGGGAGCTATTAATTCACCCCTCCACTTT. Translated: CASLGAINSPLHF.

This clone was seen only a few times. The rearrangement uses TRBV5-4 and TRBJ2-1, with D perhaps TRBD2 (6 bases). V was shortened by 4 bases and J by 5 bases, with 16 bases between the two germline ends. Per germline, CDR1 SGHNT and CDR2 YYREEE (reference sequence). There are 15 residues in the CDR3. DNA for the CDR3: TGTGCCAGCAGCACTGTTGACGGACTAAACAATGAGCAGTTCTTC. Protein sequence: CASSTVDGLNNEQFF.

The V call is TRBV9, the J call TRBJ1-5, with D perhaps matching TRBD1 (6 bases). V dropped 3 bases and J dropped 6 bases, with 10 bases sitting between them. The CDR3 covers 13 residues. Germline lookup yields CDR1 SGDLS and CDR2 YYNGEE. The CDR3 coding sequence is TGTGCCAGCAGCGACAGGGAGGGTCAGCCCCAGCATTTT. This translates into CASSDREGQPQHF.

This clone was seen a handful of times. The rearrangement uses TRBV19 and TRBJ1-2, with a tentative D call TRBD1 (5 bases). The V end was cut by 2 bases, the J end by 7 bases, with 11 bases between. CDR3 length: 13 amino acids. CDR1 and CDR2 (germline): LNHDA, SQIVND (reference sequence). Written as DNA, the CDR3 is TGTGCCAGTAGTATAAAAGGGGCGAGTGGCTACACCTTC. The encoded protein is CASSIKGASGYTF.